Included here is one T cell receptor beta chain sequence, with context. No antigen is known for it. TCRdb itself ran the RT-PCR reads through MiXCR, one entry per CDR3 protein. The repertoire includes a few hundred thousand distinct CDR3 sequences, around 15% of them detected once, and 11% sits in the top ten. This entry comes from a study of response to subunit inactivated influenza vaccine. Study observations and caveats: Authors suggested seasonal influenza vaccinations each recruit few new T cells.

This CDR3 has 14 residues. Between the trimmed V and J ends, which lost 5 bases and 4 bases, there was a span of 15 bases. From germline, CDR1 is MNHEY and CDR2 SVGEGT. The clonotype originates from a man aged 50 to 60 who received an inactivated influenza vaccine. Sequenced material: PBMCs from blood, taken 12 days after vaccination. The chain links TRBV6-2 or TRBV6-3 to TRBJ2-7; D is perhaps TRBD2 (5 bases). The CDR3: CASSAPPGYYEQYF. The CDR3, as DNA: TGTGCCAGCAGTGCCCCCCCGGGATATTACGAGCAGTACTTC.